The sequence of this T cell receptor (beta chain) was determined in a study of blood T cell repertoires in COVID-19. In the study overall: Both acute and convalescent COVID-19 samples were obtained from the United States, Italy and Spain.

The CDR3 is 14 amino acids. Germline CDR1 reads MNHEY; CDR2 reads SVGEGT. V shed 0 bases and J 7 bases; nucleotides not matched to a gene: 1. In the original workflow: The authors estimated nucleated cell counts from reference gene primer amplification. This table comes from immunoSEQ multiplex PCR, and its TCRdb copy is limited to in-frame clones, with some not included. V, J and clone size reflect that table, while D and trimming were determined from the DNA. The sample contains over 300,000 clones, 80% to 90% of which appear only once. Participants' reported clinical history set cohort assignment. The sample taken for sequencing was PBMCs or T cells enriched from blood (not recorded which). This TCR came from a man aged 25-45 years who had recovered from COVID-19. This chain uses TRBV6-2 or TRBV6-3 with TRBJ2-1; 9 bases fit TRBD1. The CDR3 spells CASSYSTGGNEQFF. The CDR3 DNA is TGTGCCAGCAGTTACTCGACAGGGGGTAATGAGCAGTTCTTC.